This T cell receptor beta chain appears in the sequencing data of a study of blood T cells in healthy people across ages. Looked up from germline, CDR1 is DFQATT and CDR2 is SNEGSKA (reference sequence). V was pared by 0 bases and J by 5 bases, with 13 bases between. This CDR3 is built from 14 residues. Each sample provided at least 5.5 micrograms of extracted total RNA. Comment on this clonotype: Its target is unknown.

Study-level points and caveats: The long-lived group displayed more naive CD4+ cells, plus higher diversity, than the aged donors did.

Using a J-beta primer mix together with a sample-barcoded 5' primer, a second PCR was run for about 6 to 11 cycles. Each cDNA molecule was tagged by a template-switch adaptor with 12 random nucleotides. From the 5' RACE reads, TCRdb called clonotypes with MiXCR, one entry per CDR3 protein. The table shows 920,000 or so distinct CDR3 sequences, with more than 40% occurring only once. The material sequenced was blood. The chain has TRBV20-1 and TRBJ1-2; no clear D gene. This sequence was found in a woman aged 60-70 years in good health. The CDR3 DNA follows: TGCAGTGCTAGAGATCAGGAGACAAATTATGGCTACACCTTC. The encoded protein is CSARDQETNYGYTF.